This T cell receptor (beta chain) was documented in a study of T cell changes during pregnancy in multiple sclerosis. Profiling relied on immunoSEQ multiplex PCR, and the TCRdb table lists in-frame clones only, not all of them. The sample lists just over 40,000 clones, over 75% seen once, with roughly 4.9% in the top ten. This clone was detected only once. This clonotype originated in a female donor in good health, enrolled as a control in a pregnancy study. The material was peripheral blood, obtained in the first trimester of pregnancy.

In DNA form, the CDR3 reads TGTGCCAGCAGTGGACAGCTCTATGGCTACACCTTC. As protein: CASSGQLYGYTF. The chain has TRBV6-1 and TRBJ1-2; D is perhaps TRBD1 (5 bases). The ends were cut back, 4 bases at V and 4 bases at J, with 7 bases in the middle. Looked up from germline, CDR1 is MNHNS and CDR2 is SASEGT. CDR3 size: 12 residues.